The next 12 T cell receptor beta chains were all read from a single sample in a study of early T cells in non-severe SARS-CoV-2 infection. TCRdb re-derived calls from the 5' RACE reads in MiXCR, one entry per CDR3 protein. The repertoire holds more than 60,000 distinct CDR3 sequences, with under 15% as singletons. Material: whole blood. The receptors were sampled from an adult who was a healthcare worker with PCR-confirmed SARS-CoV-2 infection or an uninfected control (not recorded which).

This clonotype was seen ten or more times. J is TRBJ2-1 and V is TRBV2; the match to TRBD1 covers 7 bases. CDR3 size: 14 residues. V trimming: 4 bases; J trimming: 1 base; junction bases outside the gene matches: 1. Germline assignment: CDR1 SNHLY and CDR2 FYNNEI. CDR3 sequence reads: CASSGQGSYNEQFF. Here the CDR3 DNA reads TGTGCCAGCAGTGGACAGGGTTCCTACAATGAGCAGTTCTTC.

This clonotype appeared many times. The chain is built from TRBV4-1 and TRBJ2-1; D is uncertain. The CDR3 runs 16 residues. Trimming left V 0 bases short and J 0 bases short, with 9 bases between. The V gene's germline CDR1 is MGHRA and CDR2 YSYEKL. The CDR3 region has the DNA TGCGCCAGCAGCCAAGACCTGGATAGCTCCTACAATGAGCAGTTCTTC. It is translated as CASSQDLDSSYNEQFF.

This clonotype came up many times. The CDR3 DNA reads as TGTGCCAGCAGTTACAAAGGACAGGGGGTAAACTATGGCTACACCTTC. Translating gives CASSYKGQGVNYGYTF. The chain employs TRBV6-6 and TRBJ1-2, with 10 bases lining up with TRBD1. The length of the CDR3 is 16 residues. The V and J ends lost 2 bases and 2 bases, in that order; junction bases with no gene match: 5. The V gene's germline CDR1 is MNHNY and CDR2 SVGAGI (reference sequence).

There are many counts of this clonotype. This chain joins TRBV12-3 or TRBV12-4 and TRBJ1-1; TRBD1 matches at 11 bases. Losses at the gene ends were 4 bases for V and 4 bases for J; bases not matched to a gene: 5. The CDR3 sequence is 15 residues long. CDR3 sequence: CASSSHGTGGTEAFF. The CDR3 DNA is TGTGCCAGCAGTTCCCATGGGACAGGGGGCACTGAAGCTTTCTTT.

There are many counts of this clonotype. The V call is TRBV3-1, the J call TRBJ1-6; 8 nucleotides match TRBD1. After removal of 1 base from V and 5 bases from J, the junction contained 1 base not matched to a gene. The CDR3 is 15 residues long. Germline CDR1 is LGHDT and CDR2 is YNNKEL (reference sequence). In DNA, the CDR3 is TGTGCCAGCAGCCAAGGACAGGGGCATAATTCACCCCTCCACTTT. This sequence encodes CASSQGQGHNSPLHF. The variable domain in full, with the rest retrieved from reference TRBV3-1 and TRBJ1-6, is DTAVSQTPKYLVTQMGNDKSIKCEQNLGHDTMYWYKQDSKKFLKIMFSYNNKELIINETVPNRFSPKSPDKAHLNLHINSLELGDSAVYFCASSQGQGHNSPLHFGNGTRLTVT.

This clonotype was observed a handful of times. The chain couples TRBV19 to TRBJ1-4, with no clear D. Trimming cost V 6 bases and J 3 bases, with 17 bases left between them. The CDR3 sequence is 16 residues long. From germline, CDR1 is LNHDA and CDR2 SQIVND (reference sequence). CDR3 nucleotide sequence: TGTGCCAGTAGCCATGAACCGTGGGCAGCTAATGAAAAACTGTTTTTT. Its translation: CASSHEPWAANEKLFF. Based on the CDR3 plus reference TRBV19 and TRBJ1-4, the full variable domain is DGGITQSPKYLFRKEGQNVTLSCEQNLNHDAMYWYRQDPGQGLRLIYYSQIVNDFQKGDIAEGYSVSREKKESFPLTVTSAQKNPTAFYLCASSHEPWAANEKLFFGSGTQLSVL.

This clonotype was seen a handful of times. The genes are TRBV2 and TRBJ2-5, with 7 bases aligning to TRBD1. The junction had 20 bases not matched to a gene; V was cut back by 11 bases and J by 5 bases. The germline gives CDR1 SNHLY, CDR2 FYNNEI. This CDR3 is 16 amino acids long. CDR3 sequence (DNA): TGTGCCGGAGGACCTGGGACAGCCTCATCAGGGGAGACCCAGTACTTC. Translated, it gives CAGGPGTASSGETQYF.

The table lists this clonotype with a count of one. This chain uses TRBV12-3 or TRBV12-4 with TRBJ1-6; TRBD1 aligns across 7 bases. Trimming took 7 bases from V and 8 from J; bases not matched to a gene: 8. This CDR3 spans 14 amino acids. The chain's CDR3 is CASNSGGFDSPLHF. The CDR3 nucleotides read TGTGCCAGCAACTCAGGGGGTTTTGATTCACCCCTCCACTTT.

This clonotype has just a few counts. Written as DNA, the CDR3 is TGTGCCAGCAGCCAAGGCAGGACTAGCGGGGGAGGCCCTACCAACACAGATACGCAGTATTTT. This translates into CASSQGRTSGGGPTNTDTQYF. The J gene is TRBJ2-3, the V gene TRBV14; 13 positions agree with TRBD2. V was pared by 1 base and J by 2 bases, with 15 bases of the junction left unmatched. The CDR3 extends over 21 amino acids. Germline-derived CDR1 and CDR2 are SGHDN and FVKESK.

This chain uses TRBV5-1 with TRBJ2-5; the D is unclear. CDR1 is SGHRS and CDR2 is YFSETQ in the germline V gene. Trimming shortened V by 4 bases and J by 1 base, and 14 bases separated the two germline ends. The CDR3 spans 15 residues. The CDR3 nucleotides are TGCGCCAGCAGCCCTCCCCTTGGGGTCCAAGAGACCCAGTACTTC. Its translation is CASSPPLGVQETQYF.

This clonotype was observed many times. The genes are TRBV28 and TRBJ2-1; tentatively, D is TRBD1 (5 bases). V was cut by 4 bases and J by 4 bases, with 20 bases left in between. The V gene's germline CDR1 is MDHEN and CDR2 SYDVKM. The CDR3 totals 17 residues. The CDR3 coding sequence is TGTGCCAGCAGTTCCACGGTTTTAAGGGGATCATACAATGAGCAGTTCTTC. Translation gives CASSSTVLRGSYNEQFF.

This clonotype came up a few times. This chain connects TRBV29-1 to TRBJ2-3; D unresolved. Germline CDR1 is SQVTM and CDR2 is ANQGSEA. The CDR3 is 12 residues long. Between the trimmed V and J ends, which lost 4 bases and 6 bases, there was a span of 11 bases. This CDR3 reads CSVVQGWDTQYF. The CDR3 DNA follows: TGCAGCGTTGTGCAAGGGTGGGATACGCAGTATTTT.